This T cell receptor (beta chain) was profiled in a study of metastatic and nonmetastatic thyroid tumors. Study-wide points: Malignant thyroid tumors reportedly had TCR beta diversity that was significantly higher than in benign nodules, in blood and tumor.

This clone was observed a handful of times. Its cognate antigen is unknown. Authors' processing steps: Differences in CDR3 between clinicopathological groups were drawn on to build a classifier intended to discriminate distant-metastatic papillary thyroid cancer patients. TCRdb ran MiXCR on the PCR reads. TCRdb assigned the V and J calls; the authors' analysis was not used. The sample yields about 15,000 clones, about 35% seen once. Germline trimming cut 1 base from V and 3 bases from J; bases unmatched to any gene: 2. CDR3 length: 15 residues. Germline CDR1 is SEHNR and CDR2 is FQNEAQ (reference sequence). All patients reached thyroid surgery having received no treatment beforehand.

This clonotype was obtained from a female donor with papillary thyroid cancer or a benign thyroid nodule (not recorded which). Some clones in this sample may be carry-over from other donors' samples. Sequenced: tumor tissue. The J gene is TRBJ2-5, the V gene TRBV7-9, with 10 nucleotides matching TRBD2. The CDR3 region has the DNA TGTGCCAGCAGCTTAGGGACTAGCGGTGAAGAGACCCAGTACTTC. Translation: CASSLGTSGEETQYF.